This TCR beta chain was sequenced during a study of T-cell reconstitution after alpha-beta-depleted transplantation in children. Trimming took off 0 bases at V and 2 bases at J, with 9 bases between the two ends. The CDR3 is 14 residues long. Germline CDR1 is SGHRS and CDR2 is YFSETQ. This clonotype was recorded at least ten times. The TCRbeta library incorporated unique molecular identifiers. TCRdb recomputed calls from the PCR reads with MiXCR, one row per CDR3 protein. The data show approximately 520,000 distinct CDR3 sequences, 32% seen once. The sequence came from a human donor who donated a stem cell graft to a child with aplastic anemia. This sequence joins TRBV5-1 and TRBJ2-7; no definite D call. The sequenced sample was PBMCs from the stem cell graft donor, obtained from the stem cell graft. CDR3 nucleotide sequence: TGCGCCAGCAGCTTGGTAGTTCTCCCCTACGAGCAGTACTTC. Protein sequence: CASSLVVLPYEQYF.